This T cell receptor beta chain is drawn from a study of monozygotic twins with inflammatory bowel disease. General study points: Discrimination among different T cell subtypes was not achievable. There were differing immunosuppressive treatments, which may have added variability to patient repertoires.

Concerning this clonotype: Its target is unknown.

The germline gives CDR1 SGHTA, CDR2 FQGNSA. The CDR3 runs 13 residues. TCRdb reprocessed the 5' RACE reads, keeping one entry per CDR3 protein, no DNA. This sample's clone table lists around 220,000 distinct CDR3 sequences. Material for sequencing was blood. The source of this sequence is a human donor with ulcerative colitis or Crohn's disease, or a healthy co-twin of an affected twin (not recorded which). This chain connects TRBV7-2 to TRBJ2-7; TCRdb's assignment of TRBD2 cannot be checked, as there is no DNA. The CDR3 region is CASSLGGDLEQYF.